These T cell receptor beta chains were read from a single sample in a study of siplizumab effects on memory and regulatory T cells. TCRdb's copy holds only in-frame clones and misses some; the assay was immunoSEQ multiplex PCR. The sample carries approximately 100,000 clones, 92% recorded once. The sequenced sample consisted of Tregs sorted from blood. The receptor source for this set is a human donor in good health. Both conserved end residues are part of each CDR3. The order of the fields is D gene, V gene, clone size, J gene, CDR3 DNA, CDR3 protein. A D gene is named only where the DNA matches it firmly. Expanded clones are given a class, and other clones once, few, many or no size at all.

d_call: -
v_call: TRBV19
clone_size: -
j_call: TRBJ1-5
cdr3_nt: TGTGCCAGTAGTATGCGAACCGGCCCCTCCAATCAGCCCCAGCATTTT
cdr3_aa: CASSMRTGPSNQPQHF

d_call: TRBD2
v_call: TRBV5-6
clone_size: -
j_call: TRBJ2-1
cdr3_nt: TGTGCCAGCAGCTCACTTCGGGAGGCCCTCTTTCGTGAGCAGCTCTTC
cdr3_aa: CASSSLREALFREQLF

d_call: -
v_call: TRBV5-1
clone_size: -
j_call: TRBJ2-3
cdr3_nt: TGCGCCAGCAGCTTGGTGACAGGCGCTGGCGCAGATACGCAGTATTTT
cdr3_aa: CASSLVTGAGADTQYF

d_call: -
v_call: TRBV7-9
clone_size: -
j_call: TRBJ1-2
cdr3_nt: TGTGCCAGCAGCTTGAACAGGGGCTACACCTTC
cdr3_aa: CASSLNRGYTF

d_call: TRBD2
v_call: TRBV4-2
clone_size: -
j_call: TRBJ2-7
cdr3_nt: TGTGCCAGCAGCCGTACGCGGGAGTTCGACGAGCAGTACTTC
cdr3_aa: CASSRTREFDEQYF

d_call: -
v_call: TRBV19
clone_size: -
j_call: TRBJ1-2
cdr3_nt: TGTGCCAGTAGCCAACAGTGGAACTATGGCTACACCTTC
cdr3_aa: CASSQQWNYGYTF

d_call: -
v_call: TRBV5-4
clone_size: -
j_call: TRBJ1-1
cdr3_nt: TGTGCCAGCAGCTTGGAGACAGGGAACACTGAAGCTTTCTTT
cdr3_aa: CASSLETGNTEAFF

d_call: TRBD2
v_call: TRBV7-2
clone_size: -
j_call: TRBJ2-3
cdr3_nt: TGTGCCAGCAGCTTCCTACTTGGCGGGAGGGGGACAGATACGCAGTATTTT
cdr3_aa: CASSFLLGGRGTDTQYF

d_call: TRBD1
v_call: TRBV28
clone_size: -
j_call: TRBJ2-7
cdr3_nt: TGTGCCAGCAGTTTCCGGACAGGACCCCTACGGCAGTACTTC
cdr3_aa: CASSFRTGPLRQYF

d_call: TRBD1
v_call: TRBV2
clone_size: -
j_call: TRBJ2-2
cdr3_nt: TGTGCCAGCAGGGACAGGGGGCGGTCGGGGGAGCTGTTTTTT
cdr3_aa: CASRDRGRSGELFF

d_call: TRBD1
v_call: TRBV19
clone_size: -
j_call: TRBJ1-2
cdr3_nt: TGTGCCAGTAGTAACCGGGACAGGGGGGGTGCCGGCTACACCTTC
cdr3_aa: CASSNRDRGGAGYTF

d_call: -
v_call: TRBV6-5
clone_size: -
j_call: TRBJ2-5
cdr3_nt: TGTGCCAGCAGGGAAGAGACCCAGTACTTC
cdr3_aa: CASREETQYF

d_call: -
v_call: TRBV7-8
clone_size: -
j_call: TRBJ1-1
cdr3_nt: TGTGCCAGCAGCTCCCATGATTATGAAGCTTTCTTT
cdr3_aa: CASSSHDYEAFF

d_call: TRBD2
v_call: TRBV5-6
clone_size: -
j_call: TRBJ2-1
cdr3_nt: TGTGCCAGCAGCTTGGTTGCGGCGGGAGGGCCCCGGGTCTTC
cdr3_aa: CASSLVAAGGPRVF

d_call: -
v_call: TRBV11-2
clone_size: -
j_call: TRBJ2-3
cdr3_nt: TGTGCCAGCAGCTTTAGCACAGATACGCAGTATTTT
cdr3_aa: CASSFSTDTQYF

d_call: TRBD2
v_call: TRBV7-9
clone_size: once
j_call: TRBJ2-3
cdr3_nt: TGTGCCAGCAGCTTACGGCGTGGACTAGATCCAGATACGCAGTATTTT
cdr3_aa: CASSLRRGLDPDTQYF

d_call: TRBD1
v_call: TRBV6-5
clone_size: -
j_call: TRBJ2-7
cdr3_nt: TGTGCCAGCACCGAGGACAGGGGACACGAGCAGTACTTC
cdr3_aa: CASTEDRGHEQYF

d_call: TRBD2
v_call: TRBV2
clone_size: -
j_call: TRBJ2-5
cdr3_nt: TGTGCCAGCAGGGTTAGCGGGAGGGCATTTCTGGAGACCCAGTACTTC
cdr3_aa: CASRVSGRAFLETQYF

d_call: -
v_call: TRBV5-1
clone_size: -
j_call: TRBJ1-2
cdr3_nt: TGCGCCAGCAGCTTGGCACTGCAGGGCGGCTATGGCTACACCTTC
cdr3_aa: CASSLALQGGYGYTF

d_call: TRBD1
v_call: TRBV7-9
clone_size: -
j_call: TRBJ2-5
cdr3_nt: TGTGCCAGCAGTCAAGGACAGGGGGGAGAGACCCAGTACTTC
cdr3_aa: CASSQGQGGETQYF

d_call: TRBD2
v_call: TRBV7-3
clone_size: -
j_call: TRBJ2-1
cdr3_nt: TGTGCCAGCAGCCCCCAGGGACTAGCGGGACAGCAGTTCTTC
cdr3_aa: CASSPQGLAGQQFF